The source of this T cell receptor beta chain is a study of T cell clonality in common variable immunodeficiency. Measured with immunoSEQ multiplex PCR; TCRdb has only the in-frame clones, and not every one. Singletons are absent from the sample, which has roughly 42,000 clones. This clone was seen ten or more times. The read is 3 residues too short to cover the CDR3 end, so that end is filled in from the germline J gene. Other DNA sequences in the sample encode the same CDR3. Germline CDR1 reads SGHKS; CDR2 reads YYEKEE (reference sequence). This CDR3 region has 15 residues. The V gene end was trimmed by 0 bases and the J gene end by 7 bases; junction bases not matched to a gene: 8. Donors gave about 5 to 8.5 ml heparinized peripheral whole blood.

The sequencing input was peripheral blood mononuclear cells. The chain uses TRBV5-5 and TRBJ1-2, with TRBD1 matching 8 bases. The clonotype originates from a person aged 18 to 70 in good health. The covered CDR3 bases are TGTGCCAGCAGCTTGGCGACAGGGGAATCGGCTGGC. Translating gives CASSLATGESAG. The entire CDR3 protein reads CASSLATGESAGYTF.